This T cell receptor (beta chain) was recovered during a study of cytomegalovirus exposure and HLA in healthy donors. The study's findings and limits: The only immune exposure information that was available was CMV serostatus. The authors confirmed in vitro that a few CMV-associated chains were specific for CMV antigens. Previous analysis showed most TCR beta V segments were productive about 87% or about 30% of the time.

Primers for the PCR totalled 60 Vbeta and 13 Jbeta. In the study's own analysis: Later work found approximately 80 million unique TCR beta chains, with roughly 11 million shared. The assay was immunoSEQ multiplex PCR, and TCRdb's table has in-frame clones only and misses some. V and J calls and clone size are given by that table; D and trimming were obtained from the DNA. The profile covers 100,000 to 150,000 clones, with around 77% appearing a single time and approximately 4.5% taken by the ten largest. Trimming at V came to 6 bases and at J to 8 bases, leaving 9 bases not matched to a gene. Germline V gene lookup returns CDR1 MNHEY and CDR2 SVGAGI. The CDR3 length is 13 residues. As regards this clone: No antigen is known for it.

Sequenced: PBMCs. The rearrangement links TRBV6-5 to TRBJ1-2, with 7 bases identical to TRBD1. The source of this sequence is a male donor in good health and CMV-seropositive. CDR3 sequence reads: CASRVDRVEGYTF. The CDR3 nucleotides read TGTGCCAGCAGAGTCGACAGGGTGGAGGGCTACACCTTC.